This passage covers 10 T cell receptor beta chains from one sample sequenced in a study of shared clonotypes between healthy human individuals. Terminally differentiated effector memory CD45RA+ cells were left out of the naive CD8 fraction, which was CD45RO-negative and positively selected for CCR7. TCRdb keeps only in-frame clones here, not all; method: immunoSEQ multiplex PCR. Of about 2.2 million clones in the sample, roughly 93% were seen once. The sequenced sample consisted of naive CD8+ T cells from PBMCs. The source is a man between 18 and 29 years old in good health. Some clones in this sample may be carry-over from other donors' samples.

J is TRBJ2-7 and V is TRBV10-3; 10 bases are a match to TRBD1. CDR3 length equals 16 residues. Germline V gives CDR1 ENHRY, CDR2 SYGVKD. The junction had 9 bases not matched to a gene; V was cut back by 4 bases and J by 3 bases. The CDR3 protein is CAISGTRDRGFYEQYF. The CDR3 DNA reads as TGTGCCATCAGTGGGACGCGGGACAGGGGATTCTACGAGCAGTACTTC.

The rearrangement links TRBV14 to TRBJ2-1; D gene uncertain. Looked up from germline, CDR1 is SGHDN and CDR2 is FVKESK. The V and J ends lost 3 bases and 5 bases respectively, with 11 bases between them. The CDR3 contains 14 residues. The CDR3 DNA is TGTGCCAGCAGCCAGGTCGGACCGAACAATGAGCAGTTCTTC. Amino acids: CASSQVGPNNEQFF.

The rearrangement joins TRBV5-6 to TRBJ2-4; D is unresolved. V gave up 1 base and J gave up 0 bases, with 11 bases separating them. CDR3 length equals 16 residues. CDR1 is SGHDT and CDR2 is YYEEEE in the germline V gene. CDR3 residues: CASSLLPTLAKNIQYF. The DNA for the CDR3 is TGTGCCAGCAGCTTGTTACCTACCTTAGCCAAAAACATTCAGTACTTC.

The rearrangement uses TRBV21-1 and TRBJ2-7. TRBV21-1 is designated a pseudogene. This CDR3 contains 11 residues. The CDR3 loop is CASSQDDEQYF. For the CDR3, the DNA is TGTGCCAGCAGTCAGGACGACGAGCAGTACTTC.

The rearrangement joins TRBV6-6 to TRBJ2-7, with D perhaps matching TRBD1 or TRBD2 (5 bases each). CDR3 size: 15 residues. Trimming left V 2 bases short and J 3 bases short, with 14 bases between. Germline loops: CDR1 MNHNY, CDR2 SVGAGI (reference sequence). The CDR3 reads CASSYVRPGSYEQYF. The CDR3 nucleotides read TGTGCCAGCAGTTACGTTCGCCCAGGGAGCTACGAGCAGTACTTC.

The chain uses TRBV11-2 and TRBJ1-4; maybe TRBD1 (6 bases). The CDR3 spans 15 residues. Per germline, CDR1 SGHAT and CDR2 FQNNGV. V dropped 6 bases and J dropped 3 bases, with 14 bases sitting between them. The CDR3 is CASRGTGLANEKLFF. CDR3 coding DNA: TGTGCCAGCAGGGGTACAGGGTTAGCTAATGAAAAACTGTTTTTT.

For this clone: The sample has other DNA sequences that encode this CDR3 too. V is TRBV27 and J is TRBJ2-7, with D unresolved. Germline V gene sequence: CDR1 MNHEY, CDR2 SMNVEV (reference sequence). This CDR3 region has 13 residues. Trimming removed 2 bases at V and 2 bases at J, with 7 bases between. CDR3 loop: CASSLGPAYEQYF. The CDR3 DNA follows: TGTGCCAGCAGTTTAGGACCAGCCTACGAGCAGTACTTC.

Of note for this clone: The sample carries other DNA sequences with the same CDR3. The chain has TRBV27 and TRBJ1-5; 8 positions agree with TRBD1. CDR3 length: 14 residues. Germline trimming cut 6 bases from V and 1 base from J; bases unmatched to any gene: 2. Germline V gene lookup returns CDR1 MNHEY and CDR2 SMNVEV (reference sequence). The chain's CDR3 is CASRTGESNQPQHF. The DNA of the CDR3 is TGTGCCAGCAGGACAGGGGAGAGCAATCAGCCCCAGCATTTT.

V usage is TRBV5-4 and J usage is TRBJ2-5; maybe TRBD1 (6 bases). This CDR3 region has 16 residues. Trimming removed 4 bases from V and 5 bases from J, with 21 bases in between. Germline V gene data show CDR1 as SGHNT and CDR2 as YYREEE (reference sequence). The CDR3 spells CASSGSGDRPSETQYF. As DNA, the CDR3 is TGTGCCAGCAGCGGCTCCGGCGACAGGCCCTCGGAGACCCAGTACTTC.

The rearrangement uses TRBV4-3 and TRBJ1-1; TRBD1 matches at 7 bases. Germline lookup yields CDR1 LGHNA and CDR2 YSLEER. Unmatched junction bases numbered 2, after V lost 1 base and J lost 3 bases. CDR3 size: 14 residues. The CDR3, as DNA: TGCGCCAGCAGCCAAGGAAGGGGGCACACTGAAGCTTTCTTT. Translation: CASSQGRGHTEAFF.